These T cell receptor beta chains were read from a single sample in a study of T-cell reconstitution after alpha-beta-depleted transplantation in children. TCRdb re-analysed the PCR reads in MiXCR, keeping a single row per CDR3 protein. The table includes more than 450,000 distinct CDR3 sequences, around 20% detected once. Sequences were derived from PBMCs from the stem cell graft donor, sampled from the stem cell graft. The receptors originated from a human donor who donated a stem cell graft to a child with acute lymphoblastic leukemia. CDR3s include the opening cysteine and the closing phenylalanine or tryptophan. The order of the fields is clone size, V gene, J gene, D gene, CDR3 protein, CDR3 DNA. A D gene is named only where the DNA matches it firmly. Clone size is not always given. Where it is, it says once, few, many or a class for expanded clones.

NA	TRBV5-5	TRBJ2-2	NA	CADRLGQNTGELFF	TGTGCCGACCGGCTGGGACAGAACACCGGGGAGCTGTTTTTT
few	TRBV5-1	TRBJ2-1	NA	CASCLGYGTYNEQFF	TGCGCCAGCTGTCTTGGGTATGGGACCTACAATGAGCAGTTCTTC
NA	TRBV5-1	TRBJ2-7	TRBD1	CASSFGLDRGSYEQYF	TGCGCCAGCAGCTTCGGATTGGACAGGGGGAGCTACGAGCAGTACTTC
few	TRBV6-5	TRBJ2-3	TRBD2	CASSWLLAGGTDTQYF	TGTGCCAGCAGTTGGCTTCTAGCGGGAGGTACAGATACGCAGTATTTT
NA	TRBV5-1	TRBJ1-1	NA	CASSPRAAGTEAFF	TGCGCCAGCAGCCCCCGGGCCGCGGGGACTGAAGCTTTCTTT
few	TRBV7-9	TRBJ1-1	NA	CASSISRARSNTEAFF	TGTGCCAGCAGTATTTCCCGGGCACGATCAAACACTGAAGCTTTCTTT
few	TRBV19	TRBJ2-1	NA	CASSTARYNEQFF	TGTGCCAGTAGTACGGCCCGGTACAATGAGCAGTTCTTC
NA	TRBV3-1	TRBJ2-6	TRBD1	CASSQVGTGFSSGANVLTF	TGTGCCAGCAGCCAAGTAGGGACAGGCTTTAGCTCTGGGGCCAACGTCCTGACTTTC
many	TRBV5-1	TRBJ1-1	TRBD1	CASSPRQGMNTEAFF	TGCGCCAGCAGCCCAAGACAGGGAATGAACACTGAAGCTTTCTTT
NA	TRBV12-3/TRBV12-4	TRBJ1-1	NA	CASSFAIKTGAFF	TGTGCCAGCAGTTTCGCCATTAAAACCGGGGCTTTCTTT
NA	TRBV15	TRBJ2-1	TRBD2	CATSRPSLAGVVNEQFF	TGTGCCACCAGCAGACCGAGCTTAGCGGGAGTGGTGAATGAGCAGTTCTTC
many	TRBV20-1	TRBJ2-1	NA	CSALRPLEGSYNEQFF	TGCAGTGCTCTCCGACCGTTGGAGGGCTCCTACAATGAGCAGTTCTTC
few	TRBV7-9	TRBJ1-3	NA	CASSLEPGTIYF	TGTGCCAGCAGCTTAGAACCGGGCACCATATATTTT
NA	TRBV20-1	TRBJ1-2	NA	CSARDTTYWSSNYGYTF	TGCAGTGCTAGAGACACTACCTATTGGAGTTCTAACTATGGCTACACCTTC
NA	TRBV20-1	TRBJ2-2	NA	CSARDSSVNGELFF	TGCAGTGCTAGAGATTCCAGCGTAAACGGGGAGCTGTTTTTT
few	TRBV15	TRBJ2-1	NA	CATIPRLTSSYNEQFF	TGTGCCACCATCCCCCGACTTACGAGCTCCTACAATGAGCAGTTCTTC
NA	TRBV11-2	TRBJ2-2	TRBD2	CASSLNSGSVVTGELFF	TGTGCCAGCAGCTTAAATAGCGGGAGCGTCGTCACCGGGGAGCTGTTTTTT
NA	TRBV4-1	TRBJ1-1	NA	CASSQRHRGDEAFF	TGCGCCAGCAGCCAGAGACATAGGGGCGATGAAGCTTTCTTT
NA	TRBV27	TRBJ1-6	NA	CASSLQGVDSPLHF	TGTGCCAGCAGTTTACAGGGAGTGGATTCACCCCTCCACTTT
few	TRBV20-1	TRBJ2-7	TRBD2	CSAVTSGGAYEQYF	TGCAGTGCTGTGACTAGCGGGGGAGCCTACGAGCAGTACTTC
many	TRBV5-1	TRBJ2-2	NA	CASSFGGNTGELFF	TGCGCCAGCAGCTTCGGGGGGAACACCGGGGAGCTGTTTTTT
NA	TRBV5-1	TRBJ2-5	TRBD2	CASSLLSGRGEETQYF	TGCGCCAGCAGCTTACTTAGCGGGAGAGGAGAAGAGACCCAGTACTTC
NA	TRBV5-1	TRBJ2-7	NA	CASSLVGPGYDYEQYF	TGCGCCAGCAGCTTGGTGGGACCTGGGTACGACTACGAGCAGTACTTC
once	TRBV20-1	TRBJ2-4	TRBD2	CSVKYHQTSGFLAKNIQYF	TGCAGTGTTAAGTACCACCAGACTAGCGGGTTTTTAGCCAAAAACATTCAGTACTTC
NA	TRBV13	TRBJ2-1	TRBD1	CASSMGQGFYDEQFF	TGTGCCAGCAGCATGGGACAGGGGTTCTACGATGAGCAGTTCTTC
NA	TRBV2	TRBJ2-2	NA	CASSESPGELFF	TGTGCCAGCAGTGAATCCCCCGGGGAGCTGTTTTTT
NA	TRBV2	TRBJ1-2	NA	CASSVDRSYGYTF	TGTGCCAGCAGCGTCGACCGGAGCTATGGCTACACCTTC
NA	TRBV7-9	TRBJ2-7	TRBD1	CASSGGQGPLYEQYF	TGTGCCAGCAGCGGGGGACAGGGGCCTCTCTACGAGCAGTACTTC
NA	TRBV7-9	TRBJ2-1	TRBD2	CASEGRALLYNEQFF	TGTGCCAGCGAGGGGAGGGCCCTACTCTACAATGAGCAGTTCTTC